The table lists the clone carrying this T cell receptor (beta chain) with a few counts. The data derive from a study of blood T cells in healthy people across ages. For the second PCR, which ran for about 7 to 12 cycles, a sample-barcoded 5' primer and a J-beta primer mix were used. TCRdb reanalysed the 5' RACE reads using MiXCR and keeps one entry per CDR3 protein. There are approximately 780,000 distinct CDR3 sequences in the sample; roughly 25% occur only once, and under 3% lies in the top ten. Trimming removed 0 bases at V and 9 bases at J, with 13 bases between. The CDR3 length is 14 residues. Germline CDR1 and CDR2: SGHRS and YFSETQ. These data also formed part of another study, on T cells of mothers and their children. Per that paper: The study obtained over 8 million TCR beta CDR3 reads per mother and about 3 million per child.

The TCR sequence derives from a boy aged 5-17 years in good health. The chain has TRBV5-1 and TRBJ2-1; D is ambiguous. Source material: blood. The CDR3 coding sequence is TGCGCCAGCAGCTTGGAGCCCCCTGCCGCTGAGCAGTTCTTC. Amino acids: CASSLEPPAAEQFF.